This T cell receptor (beta chain) appears in the sequencing data of a study of monozygotic twins with inflammatory bowel disease. Germline-derived CDR1 and CDR2 are DFQATT and SNEGSKA (reference sequence). This CDR3 spans 12 amino acids. cDNA synthesis was performed in eight separate reactions for each sample. Nested PCRs (approximately 16 and 10 cycles, two total) were applied to TCRalpha and TCRbeta cDNA. Reprocessing the 5' RACE reads, TCRdb reports a single entry for every CDR3 protein and omits DNA. This table lists about 210,000 distinct CDR3 sequences. Notes on this clonotype: No antigen is known for it.

Regarding the study as a whole: Concordant and discordant twins showed no difference in repertoire similarity, possibly from limited power.

For every donor, one blood sample of approximately 2.3 ml was drawn. Material: blood. The receptor was derived from a human donor with ulcerative colitis or Crohn's disease, or a healthy co-twin of an affected twin (not recorded which). The chain recombines TRBV20-1 with TRBJ1-2; TCRdb's D call, TRBD1, is unchecked because there is no DNA. This CDR3 is CSARKGPYGYTF.